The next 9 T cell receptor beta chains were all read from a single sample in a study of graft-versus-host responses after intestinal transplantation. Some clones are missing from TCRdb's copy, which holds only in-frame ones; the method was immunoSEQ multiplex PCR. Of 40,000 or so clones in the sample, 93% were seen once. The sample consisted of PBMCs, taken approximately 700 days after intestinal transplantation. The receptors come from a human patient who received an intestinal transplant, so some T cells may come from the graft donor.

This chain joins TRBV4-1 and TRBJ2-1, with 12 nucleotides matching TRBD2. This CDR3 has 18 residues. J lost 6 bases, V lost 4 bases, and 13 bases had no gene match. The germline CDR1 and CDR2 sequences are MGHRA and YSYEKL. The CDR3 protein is CASSRFLAGGYSFNEQFF. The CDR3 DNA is TGCGCCAGCAGCCGTTTTCTAGCGGGGGGGTATAGTTTCAATGAGCAGTTCTTC.

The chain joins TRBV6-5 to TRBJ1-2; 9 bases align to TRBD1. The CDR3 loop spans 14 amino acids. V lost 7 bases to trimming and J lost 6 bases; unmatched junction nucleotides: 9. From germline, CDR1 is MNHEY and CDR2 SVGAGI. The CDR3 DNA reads TGTGCCAGCACTGACAGGGGGAGGAGAAATGGCTACACCTTC. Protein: CASTDRGRRNGYTF.

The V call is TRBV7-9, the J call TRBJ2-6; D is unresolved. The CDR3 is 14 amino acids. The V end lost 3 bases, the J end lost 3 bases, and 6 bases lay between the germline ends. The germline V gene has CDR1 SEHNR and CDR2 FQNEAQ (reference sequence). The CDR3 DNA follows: TGTGCCAGCAGCTTGAATGTTGGGGCCAACGTCCTGACTTTC. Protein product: CASSLNVGANVLTF.

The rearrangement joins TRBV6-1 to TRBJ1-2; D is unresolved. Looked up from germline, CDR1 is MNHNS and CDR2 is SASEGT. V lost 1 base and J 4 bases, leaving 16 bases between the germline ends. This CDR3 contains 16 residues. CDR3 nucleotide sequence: TGTGCCAGCAGTGAAGACAGAATGTTGAGGTTCTATGGCTACACCTTC. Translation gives CASSEDRMLRFYGYTF.

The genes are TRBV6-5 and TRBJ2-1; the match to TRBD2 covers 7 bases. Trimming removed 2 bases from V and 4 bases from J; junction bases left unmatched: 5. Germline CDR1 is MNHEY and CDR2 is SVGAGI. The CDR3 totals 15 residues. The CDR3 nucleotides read TGTGCCAGCAGTTACGCGGGAGCACCGTACAATGAGCAGTTCTTC. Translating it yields CASSYAGAPYNEQFF.

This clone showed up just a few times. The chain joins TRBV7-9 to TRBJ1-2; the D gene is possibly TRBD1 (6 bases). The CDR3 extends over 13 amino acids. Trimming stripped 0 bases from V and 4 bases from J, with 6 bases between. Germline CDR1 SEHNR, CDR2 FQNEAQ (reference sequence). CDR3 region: CASSLAGGYGYTF. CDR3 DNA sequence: TGTGCCAGCAGCTTAGCAGGGGGCTATGGCTACACCTTC.

CDR3 sequence reads: CSASAAGEAFF. The DNA of the CDR3 is TGCAGTGCTAGTGCGGCAGGGGAAGCTTTCTTT. The chain links TRBV20-1 to TRBJ1-1, with D possibly TRBD1 on 5 matching bases. The V gene's germline CDR1 is DFQATT and CDR2 SNEGSKA (reference sequence). Trimming cost V 3 bases and J 8 bases, with 10 bases left between them. The CDR3 spans 11 residues.

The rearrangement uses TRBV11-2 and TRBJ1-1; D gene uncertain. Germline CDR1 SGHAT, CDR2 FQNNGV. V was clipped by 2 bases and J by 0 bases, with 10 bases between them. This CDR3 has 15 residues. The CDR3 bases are TGTGCCAGCAGCTTATATACGATTATGAACACTGAAGCTTTCTTT. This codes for CASSLYTIMNTEAFF.

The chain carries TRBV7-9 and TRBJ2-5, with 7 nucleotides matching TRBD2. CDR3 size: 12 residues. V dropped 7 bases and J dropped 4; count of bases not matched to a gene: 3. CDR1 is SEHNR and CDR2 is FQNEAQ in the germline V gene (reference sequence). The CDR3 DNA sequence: TGTGCCAGCAAGGGCGGGAGAGAGACCCAGTACTTC. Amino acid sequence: CASKGGRETQYF.